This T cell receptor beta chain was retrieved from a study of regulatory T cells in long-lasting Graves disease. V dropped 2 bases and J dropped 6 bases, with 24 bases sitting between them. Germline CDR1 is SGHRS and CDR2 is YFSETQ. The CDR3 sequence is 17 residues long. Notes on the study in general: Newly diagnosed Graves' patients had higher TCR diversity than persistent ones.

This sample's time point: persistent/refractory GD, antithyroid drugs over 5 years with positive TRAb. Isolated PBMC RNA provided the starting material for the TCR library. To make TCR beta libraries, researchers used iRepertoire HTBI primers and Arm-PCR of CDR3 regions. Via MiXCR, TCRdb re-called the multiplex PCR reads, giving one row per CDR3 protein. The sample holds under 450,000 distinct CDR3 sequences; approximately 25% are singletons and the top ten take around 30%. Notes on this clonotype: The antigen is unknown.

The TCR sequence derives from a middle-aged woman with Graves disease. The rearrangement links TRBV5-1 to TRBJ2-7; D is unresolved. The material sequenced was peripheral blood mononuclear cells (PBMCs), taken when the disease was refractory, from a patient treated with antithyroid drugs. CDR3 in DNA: TGCGCCAGCAGCTTAAAATCCTTCGGATTGGAGAATCCCGAGCAGTACTTC. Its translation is CASSLKSFGLENPEQYF.